The 28 T cell receptor beta chains below come from one sample, sequenced in a study of shared clonotypes between healthy human individuals (TCRdb year 2020). Library creation used the immunoSEQ multiplex PCR assay. TCRdb retrieved this table from immuneACCESS and kept in-frame rearrangements only. Not all clones are present; in checked studies, unresolved V genes account for under half, and no reason is known for the remainder. For this sample there are around 2,100,000 clones; less than 95% appear just once. The ten largest make up 1.2% of the sample. CD8 naive samples consisted of CD45RO-negative cells that were positively selected for CCR7, yielding a CD45RA+CCR7+ population without TemRA cells. The sequenced material came from naive CD8+ T cells sorted from blood. The cell subset or site label on this specimen signifies: CD45RA+CCR7+. The receptor set was obtained from a man younger than 35 in good health.

The chain combines TRBV9 with TRBJ2-7; tentatively, D is TRBD2 (5 bases). The CDR3 is 14 amino acids. The germline gives CDR1 SGDLS, CDR2 YYNGEE. V lost 2 bases and J lost 5, with 14 bases in between. CDR3 in DNA: TGTGCCAGCAGCGTGAGAGGGTATCCTGACGAGCAGTACTTC. It codes for CASSVRGYPDEQYF. The full variable domain, with the rest looked up from reference TRBV9 and TRBJ2-7, is DSGVTQTPKHLITATGQRVTLRCSPRSGDLSVYWYQQSLDQGLQFLIQYYNGEERAKGNILERFSAQQFPDLHSELNLSSLELGDSALYFCASSVRGYPDEQYFGPGTRLTVT.

This chain links TRBV13 with TRBJ2-7; D unclear. Trimming cost V 5 bases and J 2 bases, with 10 bases left between them. Germline V CDR1 and CDR2: PRHDT, FYEKMQ (reference sequence). CDR3 length: 13 amino acids. The DNA for the CDR3 is TGTGCCAGCAGCCTGGATTCCACCTACGAGCAGTACTTC. This sequence encodes CASSLDSTYEQYF.

The J gene is TRBJ1-1, the V gene TRBV28, with a weak D call TRBD1 (5 bases). This CDR3 has 13 residues. V was cut by 8 bases and J by 2 bases, with 12 bases left in between. Per germline, CDR1 MDHEN and CDR2 SYDVKM. CDR3 coding DNA: TGTGCCAGCTTAAGAGGGGATAACACTGAAGCTTTCTTT. It codes for CASLRGDNTEAFF.

The J gene is TRBJ1-4, the V gene TRBV6-6; D is uncertain. Deletions cut 6 bases from V and 1 base from J, with 9 bases between. The CDR3 runs to 14 residues. Per germline, CDR1 MNHNY and CDR2 SVGAGI (reference sequence). CDR3 sequence: CASSPPVTNEKLFF. CDR3 nucleotides: TGTGCCAGCAGCCCCCCCGTAACTAATGAAAAACTGTTTTTT.

A remark on this clone: The junction shows a germline mismatch at one end, possibly a read error. The V call is TRBV7-7, the J call TRBJ2-7; 14 bases line up with TRBD2. The CDR3 contains 18 residues. Germline loops: CDR1 SSHAT, CDR2 FNYEAQ (reference sequence). CDR3 protein: CASSSTSGRAQIPYEQYF. The CDR3, as DNA: TGTGCTAGCAGCTCGACTAGCGGGAGGGCGCAAATACCTTACGAGCAGTACTTC.

The CDR3 DNA is TGTGCCAGCAGTTACTTAACGGGACAGGGTAATTCACCCCTCCACTTT. Amino acid sequence: CASSYLTGQGNSPLHF. The chain links TRBV6-5 to TRBJ1-6; 9 bases agree with TRBD1. V shed 1 base, J shed 6 bases, and the junction held 4 bases outside the gene matches. CDR3 size: 16 residues. Germline loops: CDR1 MNHEY, CDR2 SVGAGI.

This clone has a single count. This sequence joins TRBV10-3 and TRBJ1-1; D gene uncertain. The CDR3 has 14 residues. V was shortened by 3 bases and J by 1 base, with 9 bases between the two germline ends. Germline CDR1 ENHRY, CDR2 SYGVKD. Here the CDR3 reads CAISDITSNTEAFF. The CDR3 DNA follows: TGTGCCATCAGTGACATAACCTCGAACACTGAAGCTTTCTTT.

The V gene is TRBV11-2, the J gene TRBJ2-3, with unresolved D. Per germline, CDR1 SGHAT and CDR2 FQNNGV. V lost 2 bases and J 0 bases, leaving 12 bases between the germline ends. The CDR3 sequence is 16 residues long. CDR3 sequence (DNA): TGTGCCAGCAGCTTAAATCCCGGTTCTAGCACAGATACGCAGTATTTT. Protein product: CASSLNPGSSTDTQYF.

This clone has a single count. The rearrangement uses TRBV7-2 and TRBJ2-3; D is undetermined. Trimming shortened V by 1 base and J by 1 base, and 9 bases separated the two germline ends. The germline V gene encodes CDR1 SGHTA and CDR2 FQGNSA. This CDR3 is 15 amino acids long. The CDR3 nucleotides read TGTGCCAGCAGCTTAGGCATAACAGGCACAGATACGCAGTATTTT. It codes for CASSLGITGTDTQYF.

The chain is built from TRBV7-2 and TRBJ1-1, with a tentative D call TRBD1 (5 bases). The ends were cut back, 2 bases at V and 2 bases at J, with 12 bases in the middle. In germline, CDR1 is SGHTA, CDR2 FQGNSA. The CDR3 spans 15 residues. CDR3 residues: CASSLFRQTNTEAFF. Here the CDR3 DNA reads TGTGCCAGCAGCTTATTCCGACAGACCAACACTGAAGCTTTCTTT.

This chain connects TRBV6-1 to TRBJ2-5, with D unclear. CDR1 and CDR2 from the germline V gene are MNHNS and SASEGT. This CDR3 is built from 13 residues. Trimming took off 1 base at V and 2 bases at J, with 5 bases between the two ends. The DNA of the CDR3 is TGTGCCAGCAGTGAAGGGGTACAAGAGACCCAGTACTTC. Protein: CASSEGVQETQYF.

The rearrangement joins TRBV30 to TRBJ1-2; D is ambiguous. Germline values: CDR1 GTSNPN, CDR2 SVGIG (reference sequence). The CDR3 runs to 11 residues. V was clipped by 3 bases and J by 7 bases, with 9 bases between them. This CDR3 reads CAWRVSGGYTF. The DNA for the CDR3 is TGTGCCTGGAGGGTCTCCGGTGGCTACACCTTC.

This chain's CDR3 is CASSDDRGSYEQYF. The DNA of the CDR3 is TGTGCCAGCAGTGATGACAGGGGAAGCTACGAGCAGTACTTC. The V call is TRBV6-1, the J call TRBJ2-7; TRBD1 matches at 8 bases. The junction had 4 bases not matched to a gene; V was cut back by 3 bases and J by 3 bases. The CDR3 length is 14 residues. Germline V CDR1 and CDR2: MNHNS, SASEGT.

The chain couples TRBV13 to TRBJ2-7; TRBD2 matches at 9 bases. Per germline, CDR1 PRHDT and CDR2 FYEKMQ (reference sequence). The CDR3 covers 15 residues. V dropped 4 bases and J dropped 2; count of bases not matched to a gene: 6. The CDR3, as DNA: TGTGCCAGCAGCTCCCCGACTAGCGGTACCTACGAGCAGTACTTC. It encodes CASSSPTSGTYEQYF.

The chain employs TRBV7-9 and TRBJ1-2; 7 nucleotides match TRBD1. The V segment lost 4 bases and the J segment 8 bases; nucleotides outside the gene matches: 10. The length of the CDR3 is 14 residues. Per germline, CDR1 SEHNR and CDR2 FQNEAQ (reference sequence). The CDR3 spells CASSSPGQEKGYTF. In DNA form, the CDR3 reads TGTGCCAGCAGCTCACCTGGACAGGAAAAAGGCTACACCTTC.

V usage is TRBV5-6 and J usage is TRBJ2-5, with TRBD2 matching 10 bases. The CDR3 is made up of 17 amino acids. In germline, CDR1 is SGHDT, CDR2 YYEEEE. With 0 bases clipped from V and 5 bases from J, the junction kept 10 bases outside the gene matches. CDR3 region: CASSLGPLAGEWETQYF. The DNA of the CDR3 is TGTGCCAGCAGCTTGGGGCCCCTAGCGGGGGAATGGGAGACCCAGTACTTC.

V gene TRBV11-2 combines with J gene TRBJ2-2; 10 nucleotides match TRBD2. CDR3 length equals 17 residues. The trim removed 5 bases at V and 7 bases at J, leaving 13 bases unmatched. CDR1 is SGHAT, CDR2 FQNNGV, per germline. DNA for the CDR3: TGTGCCAGCAGCACCCGAGTGCTAGCGGGAGTTGGCGGGGAGCTGTTTTTT. This codes for CASSTRVLAGVGGELFF.

This rearrangement joins TRBV9 to TRBJ2-7; TRBD2 agrees at 8 bases. CDR3 length: 15 amino acids. V lost 3 bases to trimming and J lost 1 base; unmatched junction nucleotides: 6. The germline V gene encodes CDR1 SGDLS and CDR2 YYNGEE. In nucleotides, the CDR3 is TGTGCCAGCAGCGCTACTAGCGGAGGATCCTACGAGCAGTACTTC. Its protein product is CASSATSGGSYEQYF.

The table lists this clone with a count of one. CDR3: CASSYGVVYEQYF. The CDR3 DNA reads TGTGCCAGCAGTTACGGGGTAGTGTACGAGCAGTACTTC. The chain employs TRBV6-6 and TRBJ2-7, with D unclear. The V and J ends lost 2 bases and 4 bases respectively, with 9 bases between them. The CDR3 is made up of 13 amino acids. The germline CDR1 and CDR2 sequences are MNHNY and SVGAGI (reference sequence).

The chain has TRBV4-1 and TRBJ2-3; the match to TRBD2 covers 8 bases. The CDR3 covers 17 residues. The V and J ends lost 4 bases and 2 bases, in that order; junction bases with no gene match: 11. Germline CDR1 is MGHRA and CDR2 is YSYEKL. The CDR3 protein is CASSPRTGRGDTDTQYF. The CDR3 DNA sequence: TGCGCCAGCAGCCCACGGACCGGGAGGGGGGACACAGATACGCAGTATTTT.

The J gene is TRBJ2-7, the V gene TRBV7-2; D is tentatively TRBD1 or TRBD2 (6 bases each). The CDR3 totals 17 residues. Trimming took 5 bases from V and 3 from J, leaving 23 bases between them. Germline V CDR1 and CDR2: SGHTA, FQGNSA. The CDR3 spells CASSHSTPRRGFYEQYF. The CDR3 coding sequence is TGTGCCAGCAGCCATAGTACCCCGCGGAGGGGGTTCTACGAGCAGTACTTC.

Worth noting for this clone: The sample contains more than one DNA sequence encoding this CDR3. This chain uses TRBV28 with TRBJ1-1; D might be TRBD1 (6 bases). CDR1 is MDHEN, CDR2 SYDVKM, per germline. The CDR3 covers 13 residues. Between the trimmed V and J ends, which lost 3 bases and 3 bases, there was a span of 8 bases. For the CDR3, the DNA is TGTGCCAGCAGTTTTCGGGGGCACACTGAAGCTTTCTTT. It encodes CASSFRGHTEAFF.

This chain connects TRBV4-1 to TRBJ2-7; 11 bases are a match to TRBD2. V gave up 2 bases and J gave up 3 bases; unmatched junction bases: 3. The CDR3 is 15 residues long. The germline gives CDR1 MGHRA, CDR2 YSYEKL. In DNA, the CDR3 is TGCGCCAGCAGCCAACTAGCGGGGGGATTCTACGAGCAGTACTTC. Its protein is CASSQLAGGFYEQYF.

A note on this clone: This same CDR3 is encoded by further DNA sequences in the sample. This chain uses TRBV13 with TRBJ2-7; 7 bases fit TRBD1. The CDR3 loop spans 15 amino acids. V lost 5 bases and J lost 0; bases outside the gene matches: 7. Germline V gives CDR1 PRHDT, CDR2 FYEKMQ (reference sequence). This chain's CDR3 is CASSSTGVSSYEQYF. The CDR3 DNA follows: TGTGCCAGCAGCAGTACAGGGGTAAGCTCCTACGAGCAGTACTTC.

The rearrangement joins TRBV9 to TRBJ2-5; D possibly matches TRBD1 or TRBD2 (5 bases each). The V end was cut by 4 bases, the J end by 8 bases, with 18 bases between. The germline CDR1 and CDR2 sequences are SGDLS and YYNGEE. This CDR3 has 14 residues. CDR3 loop: CASSPSGLEATQYF. The CDR3 bases are TGTGCCAGCAGCCCCTCGGGGCTAGAGGCCACCCAGTACTTC.

The J gene is TRBJ2-7, the V gene TRBV5-5, with D possibly called TRBD1 or TRBD2 (6 bases each). This CDR3 has 15 amino acids. Trimming took off 0 bases at V and 4 bases at J, with 14 bases between the two ends. Germline assignment: CDR1 SGHKS and CDR2 YYEKEE (reference sequence). The CDR3 spells CASSLGSGAGYEQYF. For the CDR3, the DNA is TGTGCCAGCAGCTTGGGGTCGGGGGCCGGGTACGAGCAGTACTTC.

This clone was counted a single time. This chain joins TRBV2 and TRBJ1-1, with D unclear. CDR1 and CDR2 from the germline V gene are SNHLY and FYNNEI. The CDR3 contains 15 residues. Trimming took off 1 base at V and 0 bases at J, with 9 bases between the two ends. Here the CDR3 reads CASSEVEGMNTEAFF. The CDR3 DNA follows: TGTGCCAGCAGTGAAGTGGAGGGAATGAACACTGAAGCTTTCTTT.

This clone was found once. V is TRBV2 and J is TRBJ2-7, with D perhaps matching TRBD1 (5 bases). The germline V gene encodes CDR1 SNHLY and CDR2 FYNNEI. The CDR3 is 13 residues long. V lost 7 bases to trimming and J lost 1 base, with 11 bases between them. CDR3 residues: CASMGQRSYEQYF. CDR3 coding DNA: TGTGCCAGCATGGGGCAGAGGTCCTACGAGCAGTACTTC.